These 10 T cell receptor beta chains originate from one sample sequenced in a study of T cell repertoires in cytomegalovirus infection. TCRdb processed the reads anew with MiXCR; each CDR3 protein has one entry. In the table there are approximately 500,000 distinct CDR3 sequences, approximately 17% of which are singletons. The source material was CD8+ T cells from PBMCs. Source of these receptors: a human donor in good health (CMV status not recorded). Some clones in this sample may be carry-over from other donors' samples.

This clonotype was observed many times. V usage is TRBV7-9 and J usage is TRBJ1-6; a possible D gene is TRBD1 (5 bases). The CDR3 spans 15 residues. V lost 5 bases and J 10 bases, leaving 18 bases between the germline ends. Germline V lookup: CDR1 SEHNR, CDR2 FQNEAQ (reference sequence). The CDR3 loop is CASSPGAGSRSPLHF. CDR3 nucleotide sequence: TGTGCCAGCAGCCCCGGGGCAGGGTCTCGATCACCCCTCCACTTT.

The rearrangement joins TRBV14 to TRBJ2-1; D unclear. V was pared by 0 bases and J by 6 bases, with 3 bases between. CDR1 is SGHDN, CDR2 FVKESK, per germline. The CDR3 contains 12 residues. The CDR3 nucleotides read TGTGCCAGCAGCCAAGAAGTCAATGAGCAGTTCTTC. It codes for CASSQEVNEQFF.

This clonotype came up many times. This chain links TRBV7-8 with TRBJ2-7; the D gene is possibly TRBD1 (6 bases). Per germline, CDR1 SGHVS and CDR2 FQNEAQ. Trimming pared 1 base from V and 1 base from J, leaving 11 bases between. CDR3 size: 15 residues. The CDR3 spells CASSLEAGDSYEQYF. The CDR3 DNA reads TGTGCCAGCAGCTTAGAGGCAGGGGATTCCTACGAGCAGTACTTC.

The chain is built from TRBV9 and TRBJ2-3; TRBD1 matches at 8 bases. J lost 4 bases, V lost 0 bases, and 7 bases had no gene match. The CDR3 contains 16 residues. Germline-derived CDR1 and CDR2 are SGDLS and YYNGEE. Here the CDR3 reads CASSVARDRSPDTQYF. Here the CDR3 DNA reads TGTGCCAGCAGCGTAGCTCGGGACAGGTCGCCAGATACGCAGTATTTT.

This sequence joins TRBV20-1 and TRBJ2-5, with 11 bases lining up with TRBD2. Germline V gene sequence: CDR1 DFQATT, CDR2 SNEGSKA (reference sequence). Unmatched junction bases numbered 12, after V lost 1 base and J lost 5 bases. CDR3 length: 17 amino acids. This CDR3 reads CSARGVRWRLAGETQYF. Here the CDR3 DNA reads TGCAGTGCTAGAGGGGTTAGATGGAGACTAGCGGGGGAGACCCAGTACTTC.

The rearrangement joins TRBV20-1 to TRBJ2-7, with D possibly being TRBD2 (6 bases). The V gene lost 2 bases and the J gene lost 0 bases, with 14 bases spanning the gap. This CDR3 comprises 15 residues. Germline loops: CDR1 DFQATT, CDR2 SNEGSKA (reference sequence). Here the CDR3 DNA reads TGCAGTGCTAGACCTCGGGTTAGCGGCTCCTACGAGCAGTACTTC. Translating it yields CSARPRVSGSYEQYF.

Concerning this clonotype itself: One end of the junction fails to match germline, which may point to a read error. The chain carries TRBV12-3 or TRBV12-4 and TRBJ2-7, with D unresolved. The CDR3 spans 15 residues. The CDR3 is CARSLSVGNSYEQYF. Here the CDR3 DNA reads TGTGCCAGAAGTTTAAGCGTTGGGAATAGCTACGAGCAGTACTTC.

This clonotype appeared a few times. The chain uses TRBV7-9 and TRBJ2-5; D could derive from TRBD1 or TRBD2 (5 bases each). There are 11 residues in the CDR3. Germline V gene data show CDR1 as SEHNR and CDR2 as FQNEAQ (reference sequence). DNA for the CDR3: TGTGGAGGGGCCCCGGGGGAGACCCAGTACTTC. This sequence encodes CGGAPGETQYF.

The rearrangement links TRBV28 to TRBJ1-4; no firm D call. The CDR3 extends over 14 amino acids. Germline assignment: CDR1 MDHEN and CDR2 SYDVKM. Trimming cost V 5 bases and J 7 bases, with 14 bases left between them. The CDR3 here is CASSLGQFSEKLFF. The CDR3 DNA reads TGTGCCAGCAGTCTTGGGCAGTTTTCTGAAAAACTGTTTTTT.

Notes on this clonotype: The junction does not match germline at one end; this may be a read error. The CDR3: CASAPTGGAETRYF. The CDR3 DNA reads as TGTGCTAGCGCCCCCACAGGGGGCGCCGAGACCCGGTACTTC. The J gene is TRBJ2-5, the V gene TRBV7-6; 9 positions match TRBD1. There are 14 residues in the CDR3. Germline-derived CDR1 and CDR2 are SGHVS and FNYEAQ.